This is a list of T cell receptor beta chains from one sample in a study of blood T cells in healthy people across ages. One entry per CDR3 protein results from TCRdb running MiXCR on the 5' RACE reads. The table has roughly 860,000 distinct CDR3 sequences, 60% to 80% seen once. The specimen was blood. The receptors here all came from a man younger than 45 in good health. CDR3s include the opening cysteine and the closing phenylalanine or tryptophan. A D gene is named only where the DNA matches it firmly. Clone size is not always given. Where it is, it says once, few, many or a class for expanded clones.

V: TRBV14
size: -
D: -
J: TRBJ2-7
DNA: TGTGCCAGCAGCCCAGCCCGGACAGCCTCCTACGAGCAGTACTTC
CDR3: CASSPARTASYEQYF

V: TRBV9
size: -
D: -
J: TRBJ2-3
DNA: TGTGCCAGCAGCCCATGGACTGGGAACACAGATACGCAGTATTTT
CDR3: CASSPWTGNTDTQYF

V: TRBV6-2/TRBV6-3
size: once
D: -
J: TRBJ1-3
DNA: TGTGCCAGCAGAGACGTCGTAGGGTACGGAGGAAACACCATATATTTT
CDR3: CASRDVVGYGGNTIYF

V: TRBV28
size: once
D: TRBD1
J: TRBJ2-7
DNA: TGTGCCAGCAGTACACTACCGGGACAGTTCCACGAGCAGTACTTC
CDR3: CASSTLPGQFHEQYF

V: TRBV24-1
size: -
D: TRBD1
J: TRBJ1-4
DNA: TGTGCCACCAGCGACAGGGATGCGGCTAATGAAAAACTGTTTTTT
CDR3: CATSDRDAANEKLFF

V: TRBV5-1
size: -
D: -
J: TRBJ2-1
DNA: TGCGCCAGCAGCGGCATCGGGGGTTCCTACAATGAGCAGTTCTTC
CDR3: CASSGIGGSYNEQFF

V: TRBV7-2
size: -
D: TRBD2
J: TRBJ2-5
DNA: TGTGCCAGCAGCTTAGCGTACAGCGGGGGGTACCAAGAGACCCAGTACTTC
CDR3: CASSLAYSGGYQETQYF

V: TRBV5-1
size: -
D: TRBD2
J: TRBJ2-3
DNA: TGCGCCAGCAGCTCCAGGACTAGCGGGCCATCGGATACGCAGTATTTT
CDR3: CASSSRTSGPSDTQYF

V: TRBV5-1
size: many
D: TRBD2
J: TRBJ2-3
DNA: TGCGCCAGCAGCTTGGGAGTAGCTCGCGGGTTGAGCGGGGGTAGCACAGATACGCAGTATTTT
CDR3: CASSLGVARGLSGGSTDTQYF

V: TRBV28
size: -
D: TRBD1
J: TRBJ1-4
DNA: TGTGCCAGCAGTCAGGGGGCGCAGGGTGAAAAACTGTTTTTT
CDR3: CASSQGAQGEKLFF

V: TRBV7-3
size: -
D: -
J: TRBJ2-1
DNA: TGTGCCAGCAGCTCCAGGGTCACCGGGGATGAGCAGTTCTTC
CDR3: CASSSRVTGDEQFF

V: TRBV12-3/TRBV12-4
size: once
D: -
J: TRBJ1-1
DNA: TGTGCCAGCAGTCCGGGGGTAGGGGGTCACACTGAAGCTTTCTTT
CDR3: CASSPGVGGHTEAFF

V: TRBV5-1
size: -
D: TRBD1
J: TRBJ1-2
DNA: TGCGCCAGCGGTCCAGGGGGAAAATATGGCTACACCTTC
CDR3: CASGPGGKYGYTF

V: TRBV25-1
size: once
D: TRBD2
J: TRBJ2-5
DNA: TGTGCCAGCAGAGGGACTAGCGGGGGCGGGGAGACCCAGTACTTC
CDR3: CASRGTSGGGETQYF

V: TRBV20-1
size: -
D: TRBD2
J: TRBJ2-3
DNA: TGCAGTGCACCAAATAGCGGGGGGTCCACAGATACGCAGTATTTT
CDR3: CSAPNSGGSTDTQYF

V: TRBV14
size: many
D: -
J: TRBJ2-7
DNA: TGTGCCAGCAGCCAAGATTTTGGGTTTGTTGGGGCCTACGAGCAGTACTTC
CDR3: CASSQDFGFVGAYEQYF

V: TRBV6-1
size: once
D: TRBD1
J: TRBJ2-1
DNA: TGTGCCAGCAGTGGCCGAACAGGGGGCGGGAGCTCCTACAATGAGCAGTTCTTC
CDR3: CASSGRTGGGSSYNEQFF

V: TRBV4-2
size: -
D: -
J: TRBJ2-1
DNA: TGTGCCAGCAGCCCGGAGCCCTACAATGAGCAGTTCTTC
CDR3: CASSPEPYNEQFF

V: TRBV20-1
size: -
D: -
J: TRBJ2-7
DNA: TGCAGTCGTAATGTCATATCGGGCGAGCAGTACTTC
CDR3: CSRNVISGEQYF

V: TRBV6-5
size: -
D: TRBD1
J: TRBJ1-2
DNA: TGTGCCAGCAGTCCCGGACAGGGGGCGCATTATGGCTGCACCTTC
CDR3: CASSPGQGAHYGCTF

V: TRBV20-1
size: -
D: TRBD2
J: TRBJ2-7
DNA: TGCAGTGCCAGAGTAGCGGGGGGAACTAGCTCCTACGAGCAGTACTTC
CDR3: CSARVAGGTSSYEQYF

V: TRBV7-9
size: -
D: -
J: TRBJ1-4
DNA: TGTGCCAGCAGCCCACAGGGTCTTACTAATGAAAAACTGTTTTTT
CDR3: CASSPQGLTNEKLFF

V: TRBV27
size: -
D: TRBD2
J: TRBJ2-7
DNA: TGTGCCAGCATTAAGGCGGGCGGACTAGCGGGGCTTTACCACGAGCAGTACTTC
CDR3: CASIKAGGLAGLYHEQYF

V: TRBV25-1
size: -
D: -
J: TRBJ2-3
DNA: TGTGCCAGCAGTACCCAGGGTTGGTTCGCAGATACGCAGTATTTT
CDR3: CASSTQGWFADTQYF

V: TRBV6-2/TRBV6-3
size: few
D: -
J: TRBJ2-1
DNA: TGTGCCAGCCGGGGGGCGGGGAATGAGCAGTTCTTC
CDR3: CASRGAGNEQFF

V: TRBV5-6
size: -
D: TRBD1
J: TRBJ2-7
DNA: TGTGCCAGCAGCCGCTACCGGGACAGGGGAATGAACTACGAGCAGTACTTC
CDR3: CASSRYRDRGMNYEQYF

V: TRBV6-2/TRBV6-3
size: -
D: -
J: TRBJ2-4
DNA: TGTGCCAGCAGTGCCACCCGACTAGGAGAAGGGGAGCAGTACTTC
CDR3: CASSATRLGEGEQYF

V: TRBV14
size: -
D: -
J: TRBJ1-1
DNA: TGTGCCAGCAGCCAATTACAGGGAAGACTGAACACTGAAGCTTTCTTT
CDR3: CASSQLQGRLNTEAFF

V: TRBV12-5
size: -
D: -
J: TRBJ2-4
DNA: TGTGCTAGTGGTTTGGGAAGAGACAATATAGCCAAAAACATTCAGTACTTC
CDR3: CASGLGRDNIAKNIQYF

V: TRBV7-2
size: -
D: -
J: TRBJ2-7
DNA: TGTGCCGGCAGCTCCATATTCCAGGGGTCAGGTCAAGGCGAGCAGTACTTC
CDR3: CAGSSIFQGSGQGEQYF

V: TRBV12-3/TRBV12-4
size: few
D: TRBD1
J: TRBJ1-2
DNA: TGTGCCAGTCAAGACAGGGGTTATAACTATGGCTACACCTTC
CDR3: CASQDRGYNYGYTF

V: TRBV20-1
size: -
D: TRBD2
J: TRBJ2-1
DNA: TGCAGTGCTTACCTGGGACTAGCGGGGGGCCCCTTCTACAATGAGCAGTTCTTC
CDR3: CSAYLGLAGGPFYNEQFF

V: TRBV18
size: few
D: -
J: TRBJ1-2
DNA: TGTGCCAGCTCACCAACTACGGAGGGACTCTATGGCTACACCTTC
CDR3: CASSPTTEGLYGYTF

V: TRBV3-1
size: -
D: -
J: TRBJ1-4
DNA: TGTGCCAGCAGCCAAGTGCTCGGAAGGAATGAAAAACTGTTTTTT
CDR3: CASSQVLGRNEKLFF

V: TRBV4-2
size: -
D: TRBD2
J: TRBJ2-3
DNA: TGTGCCAGCAGCCATCCAGCGGGAGACAACACAGATACGCAGTATTTT
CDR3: CASSHPAGDNTDTQYF

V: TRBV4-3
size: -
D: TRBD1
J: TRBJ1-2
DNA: TGCGCCAGCAGCCTGTTTGGTTCGGGACAGGGAACCTATGGCTACACCTTC
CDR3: CASSLFGSGQGTYGYTF

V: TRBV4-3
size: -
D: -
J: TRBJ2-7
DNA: TGCGCCAGCAGCCAAGTAGACAGTGGCTCCTACGAGCAGTACTTC
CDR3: CASSQVDSGSYEQYF

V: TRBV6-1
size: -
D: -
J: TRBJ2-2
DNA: TGTGCCAGCAGTGACAGGGGTCATGGCGGGGAGCTGTTTTTT
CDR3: CASSDRGHGGELFF

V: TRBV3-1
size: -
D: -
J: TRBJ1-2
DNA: TGTGCCAGCAGCCAAAATTGGGACCTTAACTATGGCTACACCTTC
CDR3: CASSQNWDLNYGYTF

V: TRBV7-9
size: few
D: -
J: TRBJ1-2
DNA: TGTGCCAGCAGTCTAGAGATTAACTATGGCTACACCTTC
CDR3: CASSLEINYGYTF

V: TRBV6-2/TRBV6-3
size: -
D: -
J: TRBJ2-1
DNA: TGTGCCAGCAGCCGTCAAGGGATCCAGTCCTACAATGAGCAGTTCTTC
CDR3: CASSRQGIQSYNEQFF

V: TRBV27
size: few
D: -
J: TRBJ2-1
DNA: TGTGCCAGCAGTTCAACCCCACTCGGGGATGAGCAGTTCTTC
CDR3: CASSSTPLGDEQFF

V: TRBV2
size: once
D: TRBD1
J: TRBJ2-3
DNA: TGTGCCAGCAGTGCGACAGGGGGCTTCGGAGATACGCAGTATTTT
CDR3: CASSATGGFGDTQYF

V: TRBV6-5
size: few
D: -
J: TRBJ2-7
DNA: TGTGCCAGCAGTACGGACAGCACGCACGAGCAGTACTTC
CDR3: CASSTDSTHEQYF

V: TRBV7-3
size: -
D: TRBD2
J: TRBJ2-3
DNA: TGTGCCAGCAGCTTAGATCTCACGCGGGGGGGCACAGATACGCAGTATTTT
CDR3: CASSLDLTRGGTDTQYF

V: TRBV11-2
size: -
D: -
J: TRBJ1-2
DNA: TGTGCCAGCAGCTCTTCCATGGGGAATGGCTACACCTTC
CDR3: CASSSSMGNGYTF

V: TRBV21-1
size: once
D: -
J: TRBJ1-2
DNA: TGTGCCAGCAGCAAGGACAGGGCCAAGGCCCTAGACTATGGCTACACCTTC
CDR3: CASSKDRAKALDYGYTF

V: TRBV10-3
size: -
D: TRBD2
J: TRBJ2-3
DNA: TGTGCCATCAGTGATCCACTAGCGGGGGGGCGATATACGCAGTATTTT
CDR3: CAISDPLAGGRYTQYF